The 14 T cell receptor beta chains presented below share a single source sample, sequenced in a study of blood T cells in healthy people across ages. Alongside a J-beta primer mix, a sample-barcoded 5' primer served in a second PCR lasting about 7 to 11 cycles. TCRdb fed the 5' RACE reads into MiXCR, producing one record per CDR3 protein. The sample carries around 1,500,000 distinct CDR3 sequences, approximately 38% recorded once. What was sequenced was blood. Receptors originate from a woman aged 18-29 years in good health.

Only a few counts were recorded for this clonotype. The V and J genes are TRBV6-2 or TRBV6-3 and TRBJ2-1, with 12 bases fitting TRBD2. Germline V gene data show CDR1 as MNHEY and CDR2 as SVGEGT. V shed 6 bases and J 9 bases; nucleotides not matched to a gene: 12. The CDR3 contains 16 residues. CDR3 nucleotides: TGTGCCAGCAGGGACGGGACTAGCGGGTCGGTGAGTGAGCAGTTCTTC. It specifies CASRDGTSGSVSEQFF.

The chain joins TRBV5-1 to TRBJ1-2; D is uncertain. The CDR3 loop spans 13 amino acids. CDR1 SGHRS and CDR2 YFSETQ come from the germline V gene. The ends were cut back, 4 bases at V and 8 bases at J, with 15 bases in the middle. In DNA form, the CDR3 reads TGCGCCAGCAGCCCGACACAAGACGAGGGCTACACCTTC. This encodes CASSPTQDEGYTF.

The CDR3 coding sequence is TGCAGTCTGGACAGGGGATCGGAAGATACGCAGTATTTT. Amino acids: CSLDRGSEDTQYF. This chain uses TRBV29-1 with TRBJ2-3; TRBD1 matches 9 bases. The CDR3 is 13 residues long. In germline, CDR1 is SQVTM, CDR2 ANQGSEA.

This clonotype has only one observation. The chain combines TRBV20-1 with TRBJ2-1; D uncertain. This CDR3 has 13 residues. The germline V gene encodes CDR1 DFQATT and CDR2 SNEGSKA (reference sequence). V shed 0 bases and J shed 13 bases, with 16 bases lying between them. Written as DNA, the CDR3 is TGCAGTGCTAGAGAGCCCAGGCAAGAGACCCAGTTCTTC. It codes for CSAREPRQETQFF.

V and J are TRBV20-1 and TRBJ2-3; 11 nucleotides line up with TRBD2. V trimming: 1 base; J trimming: 2 bases; junction bases outside the gene matches: 8. The germline V gene encodes CDR1 DFQATT and CDR2 SNEGSKA (reference sequence). There are 17 residues in the CDR3. The CDR3 nucleotides read TGCAGTGCTAGAGTAGCGGGAGGGCTGTTTCCCACAGATACGCAGTATTTT. Translating gives CSARVAGGLFPTDTQYF.

The chain links TRBV20-1 to TRBJ2-3, with 7 bases that match TRBD2. The germline CDR1 and CDR2 sequences are DFQATT and SNEGSKA (reference sequence). CDR3 size: 14 residues. V was clipped by 4 bases and J by 0 bases; unmatched bases: 4. The CDR3 region has the DNA TGCAGTGCTACCTACGGGGGGAGCACAGATACGCAGTATTTT. Translation: CSATYGGSTDTQYF.

This clonotype was observed a few times. The chain combines TRBV20-1 with TRBJ2-7, with 8 bases that match TRBD2. This CDR3 spans 16 amino acids. Germline CDR1 reads DFQATT; CDR2 reads SNEGSKA (reference sequence). The CDR3 DNA sequence: TGCAGCGCCCGGCTAGCGGGTTCCATTTTTTCCTACGAGCAGTACTTC. Residues: CSARLAGSIFSYEQYF.

The J gene is TRBJ2-7, the V gene TRBV12-3 or TRBV12-4; D not resolved. The CDR3 totals 15 residues. Trimming cost V 5 bases and J 4 bases, with 18 bases left between them. The CDR3 DNA reads as TGTGCCAGCAGTCCTCAGGCCGGTTCAGTTTACGAGCAGTACTTC. Amino acids: CASSPQAGSVYEQYF.

The CDR3, as DNA: TGTGCCAGCAGCCCGTGGGGGATCCTCACAGATACGCAGTATTTT. It specifies CASSPWGILTDTQYF. V and J are TRBV27 and TRBJ2-3; D possibly uses TRBD1 or TRBD2 (5 bases each). Germline CDR1 MNHEY, CDR2 SMNVEV (reference sequence). CDR3 size: 15 residues. V lost 6 bases, J lost 2 bases, and 15 bases lay in between.

This chain links TRBV7-9 with TRBJ1-4, with D maybe TRBD1 (6 bases). Germline V CDR1 and CDR2: SEHNR, FQNEAQ (reference sequence). V dropped 5 bases and J dropped 5 bases, with 15 bases sitting between them. The length of the CDR3 is 15 residues. The DNA for the CDR3 is TGTGCCAGCAGCCCCCAGGGAGGGGGAAATGAAAAACTGTTTTTT. It encodes CASSPQGGGNEKLFF.

The chain has TRBV10-3 and TRBJ2-3; the D call may be TRBD1 or TRBD2 (5 bases each). There are 15 residues in the CDR3. Trimming stripped 2 bases from V and 0 bases from J, with 9 bases between. Per germline, CDR1 ENHRY and CDR2 SYGVKD. The DNA for the CDR3 is TGTGCCATCAGTGAGGCCGGGACGAGCACAGATACGCAGTATTTT. Protein: CAISEAGTSTDTQYF.

The rearrangement uses TRBV11-2 and TRBJ2-7; weak D call: TRBD2 (5 bases). This CDR3 is built from 16 residues. The V end was cut by 0 bases, the J end by 7 bases, with 19 bases between. Per the germline V gene, CDR1 is SGHAT and CDR2 is FQNNGV. The DNA of the CDR3 is TGTGCCAGCAGCTTAGATCTTACTAGTGGAAACAATGAGCAGTACTTC. Translating gives CASSLDLTSGNNEQYF. Drawing the rest from reference TRBV11-2 and TRBJ2-7, the complete variable domain is EAGVAQSPRYKIIEKRQSVAFWCNPISGHATLYWYQQILGQGPKLLIQFQNNGVVDDSQLPKDRFSAERLKGVDSTLKIQPAKLEDSAVYLCASSLDLTSGNNEQYFGPGTRLTVT.

The gene calls are TRBV20-1 and TRBJ2-5; no firm D call. Germline V CDR1 and CDR2: DFQATT, SNEGSKA (reference sequence). Deletions cut 1 base from V and 11 bases from J, with 20 bases between. The CDR3 has 14 residues. The CDR3 DNA follows: TGCAGTGCTAGAGGCGGTTTCAAGGGTAATGAGCAGTACTTC. Translating it yields CSARGGFKGNEQYF.

In this sample, this clonotype turned up a few times. This chain joins TRBV10-1 and TRBJ2-3; D remains unclear. The length of the CDR3 is 13 residues. Germline assignment: CDR1 WNHNN and CDR2 SYGVQD (reference sequence). V lost 8 bases to trimming and J lost 1 base, with 10 bases between them. CDR3 in amino acids: CASGIGGTDTQYF. The CDR3 nucleotides are TGCGCCAGCGGAATAGGAGGCACAGATACGCAGTATTTT.